A selection of T cell receptor beta chains follows, all from one sample in a study of blood T cell repertoires in COVID-19. Profiled with immunoSEQ multiplex PCR; TCRdb holds only in-frame clones, not every one. The sample yields about 160,000 clones, roughly nine tenths seen once. The sequencing sample was made of peripheral blood. These receptors all come from a young man with COVID-19, enrolled during active disease. The CDR3 runs from the conserved cysteine through the conserved F or W. D genes are given only for firm matches. Some rows have no size entry. The others give once, few or many, or a class for an expanded clone.

d_call	clone_size	v_call	j_call	cdr3_nt	cdr3_aa
-	-	TRBV12-3/TRBV12-4	TRBJ1-5	TGTGCCAGCAGGATACATGGCAATCAGCCCCAGCATTTT	CASRIHGNQPQHF
TRBD2	-	TRBV19	TRBJ2-1	TGTGCCAGTAGTATAGGGACTAGCGGGTATGAGCAGTTCTTC	CASSIGTSGYEQFF
-	-	TRBV7-8	TRBJ2-3	TGTGCCAGCAGTCCCCGTCGAATAGCAAAAGATACGCAGTATTTT	CASSPRRIAKDTQYF
-	-	TRBV6-5	TRBJ1-1	TGTGCCAGCAGTTGGGGAGGGAAAGAAGCTTTCTTT	CASSWGGKEAFF
-	-	TRBV4-3	TRBJ1-2	TGCGCCAGCAGCCAAGAGGGCGGACATTATGGCTACACCTTC	CASSQEGGHYGYTF
-	-	TRBV5-4	TRBJ2-7	TGTGCCAGCAGCATGGCCGGGGTTTCCGAGCAGTACTTC	CASSMAGVSEQYF
-	-	TRBV27	TRBJ2-7	TGTGCCAGCAGTTTATCCCGGGGTAGCTCCTACGAGCAGTACTTC	CASSLSRGSSYEQYF
-	-	TRBV28	TRBJ2-7	TGTACAACAGCAGGGTACTCCTACGAGCAGTACTTC	CTTAGYSYEQYF
-	-	TRBV5-6	TRBJ2-7	TGTGCCAGCAGCTTACCGCCCCTTAGCTACGAGCAGTACTTC	CASSLPPLSYEQYF
TRBD1	-	TRBV11-3	TRBJ2-1	TGTGCCAGCAGCTTAGATCCGGGACAGGGGGCGAATGAGCAGTTCTTC	CASSLDPGQGANEQFF
TRBD1	-	TRBV27	TRBJ1-1	TGTGCCAGCAGTTTAGGGGACAGGAACACTGAAGCTTTCTTT	CASSLGDRNTEAFF
TRBD2	-	TRBV5-1	TRBJ2-1	TGCGCCAGCAGCTCGGATAGCGGGAGCTCCTACAATGAGCAGTTCTTC	CASSSDSGSSYNEQFF
TRBD2	-	TRBV29-1	TRBJ2-1	TGCAGCGTTGAAGGGACTAGCGGGAGCTACAATGAGCAGTTCTTC	CSVEGTSGSYNEQFF
-	-	TRBV7-7	TRBJ2-3	TGTGCCAGCAGCCCAGGACAGAGAAGCACAGATACGCAGTATTTT	CASSPGQRSTDTQYF
-	-	TRBV2	TRBJ1-2	TGTGCCAGCAGTGGCCAACACCACGATGGCTACACCTTC	CASSGQHHDGYTF
-	once	TRBV7-9	TRBJ1-6	TGTGCCAGCAGCTTAGAGGGGAATTCACCCCTCCACTTT	CASSLEGNSPLHF
-	-	TRBV3-1/TRBV3-2	TRBJ2-3	TGTGCCAGCGTGGGGGGAGCGACGCAGTATTTT	CASVGGATQYF
-	-	TRBV11-3	TRBJ1-1	TGTGCCAGCAGCGCTGGGGGCCCCGCAGCTTTCTTT	CASSAGGPAAFF
TRBD1	-	TRBV28	TRBJ2-2	TGTGCCATCCCCGAGAGTTTCGACAGGGAGTCGAGGGAGCTGTTTTTT	CAIPESFDRESRELFF
-	-	TRBV30	TRBJ2-3	TGTGCCTGGAAGTTGAGCGGACTACGGAGCACAGATACGCAGTATTTT	CAWKLSGLRSTDTQYF
-	-	TRBV29-1	TRBJ1-4	TGCAGCGTTGAAGATAGGTGGGACACTATTAATGAAAAACTGTTTTTT	CSVEDRWDTINEKLFF
-	-	TRBV30	TRBJ1-1	TGTGCCTGGAGCCCTGAGAGGGACACTGAAGCTTTCTTT	CAWSPERDTEAFF
-	-	TRBV4-1	TRBJ1-2	TGCGCCAGCAGCCAAAATCCGGGGTACTATGGCTACACCTTC	CASSQNPGYYGYTF
-	once	TRBV28	TRBJ2-5	TGTGCCAGCAGTACCAGGGTAATGGGGTCAGACTTC	CASSTRVMGSDF
TRBD2	-	TRBV7-2	TRBJ2-7	TGTGCCAGCAGCTTACTACTAGCGGGAAGCTACGAGCAGTACTTC	CASSLLLAGSYEQYF
-	-	TRBV28	TRBJ2-7	TGTGCCAGCAGCCCGGACATACATGTGAACGAGCAGTACTTC	CASSPDIHVNEQYF
TRBD2	-	TRBV19	TRBJ2-1	TGTGCCAGTAGTATCGGACTAGCGGACTACAATGAGCAGTTCTTC	CASSIGLADYNEQFF
-	-	TRBV4-3	TRBJ2-3	TGCGCCAGCAGCCCTAACCGTCCACCAGATACGCAGTATTTT	CASSPNRPPDTQYF
-	-	TRBV6-5	TRBJ2-7	TGTGCCAGCAGCGAGCCCGGGTTTGAGCAGTACTTC	CASSEPGFEQYF
TRBD1	few	TRBV7-9	TRBJ2-1	TGTGCCAGCAGCCCCGGGGACAGCCTCGTTGAGCAGTTCTTC	CASSPGDSLVEQFF
TRBD2	-	TRBV29-1	TRBJ2-1	TGCAGCGTCCGGCGCGGGAGGGACAATGAGCAGTTCTTC	CSVRRGRDNEQFF
-	once	TRBV5-6	TRBJ2-2	TGTGCCAGCAGCTTGGTAGCGGCAACCGGGGAGCTGTTTTTT	CASSLVAATGELFF
-	once	TRBV27	TRBJ2-1	TGTGCCAGCACCCCTCGGGGGGCCTTCAATGAGCAGTTCTTC	CASTPRGAFNEQFF
TRBD1	-	TRBV7-9	TRBJ1-2	TGTGCCAGCAGCTTAGGTGACAGGGGGCTGTATGGCTACACCTTC	CASSLGDRGLYGYTF
-	-	TRBV3-1/TRBV3-2	TRBJ1-5	TGTGCCAGCAGCCCGGGTGGGGGGAATCAGCCCCAGCATTTT	CASSPGGGNQPQHF
TRBD2	-	TRBV9	TRBJ2-1	TGTGCCAGCAGCGGCGAGGACGGTCGGGGGGACAATGAGCAGTTCTTC	CASSGEDGRGDNEQFF
TRBD2	once	TRBV29-1	TRBJ2-7	TGCAGCGTTGGGAGGACTAGCCCGCATACACTTGTCTACGAGCAGTACTTC	CSVGRTSPHTLVYEQYF
TRBD2	-	TRBV18	TRBJ2-1	TGTGCCAGCTCACCCCTACTAGCGTCGGGTTCCTACAATGAGCAGTTCTTC	CASSPLLASGSYNEQFF
TRBD1	-	TRBV6-1	TRBJ2-4	TGTGCCAGCAGTGAGTGGACAGGGGCAGCCAAAAACATTCAGTACTTC	CASSEWTGAAKNIQYF
TRBD2	few	TRBV15	TRBJ2-7	TGTGCCACCAGCAGAGGACTAGCGGGAGACGAGCAGTACTTC	CATSRGLAGDEQYF
TRBD2	-	TRBV29-1	TRBJ2-1	TGCAGCGTACGAGCGGGAACCTACAATGAGCAGTTCTTC	CSVRAGTYNEQFF
-	-	TRBV28	TRBJ1-5	TGTGCCAGCAGACCACAGGGTAATCAGCCCCAGCATTTT	CASRPQGNQPQHF
-	-	TRBV4-1	TRBJ2-3	TGCGCCAGCAGCCGCCCCGGGACAAGCCCGTTCGATACGCAGTATTTT	CASSRPGTSPFDTQYF
-	few	TRBV27	TRBJ1-3	TGTGCCAGCCGACTTACCGGGACACTTTCTGGAAACACCATATATTTT	CASRLTGTLSGNTIYF
TRBD1	once	TRBV25-1	TRBJ2-7	TGTGCCAGCCATGGACAGGGGTACGAGCAGTACTTC	CASHGQGYEQYF
TRBD2	-	TRBV15	TRBJ2-3	TGTGCCACCAGCAGAGATCCGGGGCTAGCGGGAGGCACAGATACGCAGTATTTT	CATSRDPGLAGGTDTQYF
-	once	TRBV29-1	TRBJ2-2	TGCAGCGTTGCGCTTGTCGGGAACACCGGGGAGCTGTTTTTT	CSVALVGNTGELFF
-	once	TRBV2	TRBJ1-3	TGTGCCAGCAGTGAGACAGTGGGTTGGACCCTCTTGTATTTT	CASSETVGWTLLYF
TRBD1	-	TRBV28	TRBJ2-3	TGTGCCAGCAGTTCCCGACAGGGTTTGATTGATACGCAGTATTTT	CASSSRQGLIDTQYF
-	-	TRBV5-1	TRBJ2-1	TGCGCCAGCAGCTTCCGGGGTGGTAACAATGAGCAGTTCTTC	CASSFRGGNNEQFF
-	few	TRBV28	TRBJ2-6	TGTGCCAGCAGCCACGGACATTTATCTGGGGCCAACGTCCTGACTTTC	CASSHGHLSGANVLTF
-	-	TRBV28	TRBJ1-2	TGTGCCAGCAGCAAAACCGACCTGCGCGGGGCCTTC	CASSKTDLRGAF